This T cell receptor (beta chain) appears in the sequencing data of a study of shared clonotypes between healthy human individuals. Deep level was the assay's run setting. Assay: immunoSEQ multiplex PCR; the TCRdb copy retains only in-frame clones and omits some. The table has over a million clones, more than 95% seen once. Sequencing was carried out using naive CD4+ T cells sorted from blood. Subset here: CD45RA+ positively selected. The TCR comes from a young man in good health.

In nucleotides, the CDR3 is TGTGCCAGCAGCCCAAACACCGGGATTCGAGGCTACACCTTC. Protein product: CASSPNTGIRGYTF. The chain couples TRBV7-2 to TRBJ1-2; D gene uncertain. CDR1 is SGHTA and CDR2 is FQGNSA in the germline V gene. V was cut by 5 bases and J by 8 bases, with 18 bases left in between. The CDR3 runs to 14 residues.